This TCR beta chain was documented in a study of shared clonotypes between healthy human individuals. Regarding the study as a whole: Several donors held around 5% of naive CD4 clonotypes in common. Large depth notwithstanding, sorted-subset sequencing proved incomplete by rarefaction.

Germline loops: CDR1 SGHDT, CDR2 YYEEEE. The CDR3 has 14 amino acids. The ends were cut back, 1 base at V and 2 bases at J, with 9 bases in the middle. Healthy HIV-negative adults with no recent acute infections or vaccinations were recruited as donors. Genomic DNA per cell subset filled all wells of several immunoSEQ plates. Produced via immunoSEQ multiplex PCR; TCRdb's table is partial and in-frame only. The data hold some 1 million clones, with about 80% observed a single time. Comments on this clone: No antigen is known for it.

The chain uses TRBV5-6 and TRBJ1-2; D uncertain. The sample consisted of memory CD4+ T cells sorted from blood. Indicated subset: CD45RA-negative fraction. The clonotype originates from a young man in good health. This chain's CDR3 is CASSLLRENYGYTF. The CDR3 DNA sequence: TGTGCCAGCAGCTTGTTAAGGGAGAACTATGGCTACACCTTC.